Sequencing of this T cell receptor (beta chain) was carried out in a study of beta chain features in type 1 diabetes. Stem cell-like memory, regulatory, central memory and naive CD4+ cells were sorted via CD45RO/CCR7/CD25/CD127/CD95/CD27. The CDR3 spans 13 residues. V was trimmed by 4 bases and J by 0 bases, leaving 9 bases between them. Germline-derived CDR1 and CDR2 are SQVTM and ANQGSEA. Expressed TCRB transcripts were sequenced, since all the RNA that had been isolated was reverse transcribed. Libraries were prepared by immunoSEQ multiplex PCR; TCRdb keeps only in-frame clonotypes and omits some of them. The sample lists 390,000 or so clones, approximately 14% seen once, with about 0.034% in the top ten.

V usage is TRBV29-1 and J usage is TRBJ1-1; D remains ambiguous. Sequences were obtained from naive CD4+ T cells from blood. This sequence originates from a man aged 25 to 40 in good health. CDR3 sequence (DNA): TGCAGCGTTGCGGGGATCTTGAACACTGAAGCTTTCTTT. Its protein is CSVAGILNTEAFF.